Below are 20 T cell receptor beta chains sequenced from a single sample in a study of monozygotic twins with inflammatory bowel disease. From the 5' RACE reads, TCRdb lists one entry per CDR3 protein and no DNA. The sample table includes around 410,000 distinct CDR3 sequences. Sequenced sample: blood. These receptors all stem from a human donor with ulcerative colitis or Crohn's disease, or a healthy co-twin of an affected twin (not recorded which).

The CDR3 sequence is CSAPILAQQETQYF. The gene calls are TRBV20-1 and TRBJ2-5; the TCRdb D gene call, TRBD2, has no DNA to confirm it. This CDR3 has 14 residues. Germline CDR1 is DFQATT and CDR2 is SNEGSKA (reference sequence).

The V gene is TRBV18, the J gene TRBJ2-5; TCRdb's D call of TRBD2 is untestable without DNA. The CDR3 length is 16 residues. CDR1 and CDR2 from the germline V gene are KGHSH and LQKENI. The CDR3 protein is CASSPPRGRTMETQYF. Drawing the rest from reference TRBV18 and TRBJ2-5, the complete variable domain is NAGVMQNPRHLVRRRGQEARLRCSPMKGHSHVYWYRQLPEEGLKFMVYLQKENIIDESGMPKERFSAEFPKEGPSILRIQQVVRGDSAAYFCASSPPRGRTMETQYFGPGTRLLVL.

The chain carries TRBV6-2 or TRBV6-3 and TRBJ2-7; the TRBD1 assignment by TCRdb is unverifiable without DNA. Per germline, CDR1 MNHEY and CDR2 SVGEGT. The CDR3 extends over 12 amino acids. The CDR3 loop is CARDRETYEQYF.

The chain has TRBV12-3 or TRBV12-4 and TRBJ1-6; TCRdb reports TRBD1, a call that lacks DNA to check it against. This CDR3 has 13 amino acids. CDR3 sequence: CASSGLGGSPLHF.

The rearrangement uses TRBV5-5 and TRBJ1-2; the TRBD1 assignment by TCRdb is unverifiable without DNA. The germline V gene has CDR1 SGHKS and CDR2 YYEKEE (reference sequence). The CDR3 loop spans 15 amino acids. The CDR3 loop reads CASSPHPDSSYGYTF.

This chain connects TRBV6-1 to TRBJ1-1. Germline lookup yields CDR1 MNHNS and CDR2 SASEGT. The CDR3 is made up of 12 amino acids. CDR3 in amino acids: CASRVKETEAFF.

J is TRBJ2-1 and V is TRBV9; TCRdb proposes TRBD2, but this gene call is untestable without DNA. This CDR3 comprises 19 residues. The germline V gene encodes CDR1 SGDLS and CDR2 YYNGEE. Here the CDR3 reads CASSVGSKLAGPSYNEQFF. The entire variable domain, with the rest obtained from reference TRBV9 and TRBJ2-1, is as follows: DSGVTQTPKHLITATGQRVTLRCSPRSGDLSVYWYQQSLDQGLQFLIQYYNGEERAKGNILERFSAQQFPDLHSELNLSSLELGDSALYFCASSVGSKLAGPSYNEQFFGPGTRLTVL.

The V and J genes are TRBV24-1 and TRBJ1-3. The CDR3 extends over 17 amino acids. Germline CDR1 reads KGHDR; CDR2 reads SFDVKD. CDR3 protein: CATSDFEIRVSGNTIYF.

The chain joins TRBV7-9 to TRBJ2-7; TCRdb indicates TRBD2, and absent DNA this call remains unverified. The germline V gene encodes CDR1 SEHNR and CDR2 FQNEAQ (reference sequence). The CDR3 runs to 13 residues. CDR3 sequence reads: CASSDPTSYEQYF.

The V and J genes are TRBV15 and TRBJ2-3. The germline V gene encodes CDR1 LNHNV and CDR2 YYDKDF (reference sequence). The CDR3 sequence is 14 residues long. CDR3 residues: CATSSGASIDTQYF.

V and J are TRBV21-1 and TRBJ2-2; TCRdb picks TRBD2, but there is no DNA to check that call. TRBV21-1 is given as a pseudogene. This CDR3 comprises 17 residues. CDR3 amino acids: CASSKEGSGRNTGELFF.

J is TRBJ1-4 and V is TRBV20-1. Germline assignment: CDR1 DFQATT and CDR2 SNEGSKA (reference sequence). This CDR3 is built from 18 residues. The CDR3 loop reads CSATGRAGSTLINEKLFF.

CDR3 residues: CASSFQGIGYEQYF. J is TRBJ2-7 and V is TRBV7-2; as DNA is missing, the TRBD1 call by TCRdb cannot be tested. The CDR3 has 14 amino acids. Per the germline V gene, CDR1 is SGHTA and CDR2 is FQGNSA.

CDR3 residues: CSAGQSDTQYF. This chain uses TRBV20-1 with TRBJ2-3. Germline-derived CDR1 and CDR2 are DFQATT and SNEGSKA (reference sequence). The CDR3 has 11 amino acids.

J is TRBJ1-2 and V is TRBV20-1; the TRBD1 assignment by TCRdb is unverifiable without DNA. Germline assignment: CDR1 DFQATT and CDR2 SNEGSKA (reference sequence). The CDR3 is 13 amino acids. The CDR3: CSARDGTYYGYTF.

This sequence joins TRBV7-8 and TRBJ1-2; as DNA is missing, the TRBD1 call by TCRdb cannot be tested. The germline V gene encodes CDR1 SGHVS and CDR2 FQNEAQ. The CDR3 consists of 16 residues. CDR3 in amino acids: CASSSNPGQANYGYTF. The full variable domain, rest sourced from reference TRBV7-8 and TRBJ1-2, is GAGVSQSPRYKVAKRGQDVALRCDPISGHVSLFWYQQALGQGPEFLTYFQNEAQLDKSGLPSDRFFAERPEGSVSTLKIQRTQQEDSAVYLCASSSNPGQANYGYTFGSGTRLTVV.

This rearrangement joins TRBV5-1 to TRBJ1-1. Germline V gene lookup returns CDR1 SGHRS and CDR2 YFSETQ. The CDR3 covers 13 residues. The CDR3 here is CASSWTMVAEAFF.

The chain uses TRBV6-1 and TRBJ2-1. In germline, CDR1 is MNHNS, CDR2 SASEGT. The CDR3 extends over 15 amino acids. CDR3 sequence reads: CASSDDGSPYNEQFF.

The chain joins TRBV2 to TRBJ1-4; TCRdb's D call, TRBD1, is unchecked because there is no DNA. The CDR3 has 12 amino acids. CDR1 is SNHLY and CDR2 is FYNNEI in the germline V gene. The CDR3 region is CASSRQGEKLFF.

V and J are TRBV7-8 and TRBJ2-3. This CDR3 spans 15 amino acids. Germline CDR1 and CDR2: SGHVS and FQNEAQ. CDR3 amino acids: CASSLVLTSTDTQYF. Full variable domain (rest looked up from reference TRBV7-8 and TRBJ2-3): GAGVSQSPRYKVAKRGQDVALRCDPISGHVSLFWYQQALGQGPEFLTYFQNEAQLDKSGLPSDRFFAERPEGSVSTLKIQRTQQEDSAVYLCASSLVLTSTDTQYFGPGTRLTVL.